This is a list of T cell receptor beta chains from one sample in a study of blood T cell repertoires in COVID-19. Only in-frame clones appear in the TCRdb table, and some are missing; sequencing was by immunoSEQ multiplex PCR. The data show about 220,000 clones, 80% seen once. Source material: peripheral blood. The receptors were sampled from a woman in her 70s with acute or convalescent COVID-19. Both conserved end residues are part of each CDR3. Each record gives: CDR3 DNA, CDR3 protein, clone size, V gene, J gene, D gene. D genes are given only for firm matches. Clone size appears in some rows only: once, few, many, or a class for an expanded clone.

cdr3_nt: TGTGCCAGCAATAGACTAGCGGGCAACAATGAGCAGTTCTTC
cdr3_aa: CASNRLAGNNEQFF
clone_size: NA
v_call: TRBV9
j_call: TRBJ2-1
d_call: TRBD2

cdr3_nt: TGTGCCAGCAGGCCGACAGGGTTTCTAGATACGCAGTATTTT
cdr3_aa: CASRPTGFLDTQYF
clone_size: NA
v_call: TRBV27
j_call: TRBJ2-3
d_call: TRBD1

cdr3_nt: TGTGCCACCAGCTCCCTTGGGACTAGCGGAAGCACAGATACGCAGTATTTT
cdr3_aa: CATSSLGTSGSTDTQYF
clone_size: NA
v_call: TRBV24-1
j_call: TRBJ2-3
d_call: TRBD2

cdr3_nt: TGTGCCAGCAGCCAAGATCAACGACTAATGGAAGATACGCAGTATTTT
cdr3_aa: CASSQDQRLMEDTQYF
clone_size: NA
v_call: TRBV3-1/TRBV3-2
j_call: TRBJ2-3
d_call: NA

cdr3_nt: TGTGCCAGCAGCGTGGGAGCGGGCACCCAAGAGACCCAGTACTTC
cdr3_aa: CASSVGAGTQETQYF
clone_size: NA
v_call: TRBV9
j_call: TRBJ2-5
d_call: NA

cdr3_nt: TGTGCCAGCAGCTCAAGGACAGGGAACACTGAAGCTTTCTTT
cdr3_aa: CASSSRTGNTEAFF
clone_size: NA
v_call: TRBV9
j_call: TRBJ1-1
d_call: TRBD1

cdr3_nt: TGTGCCAGCAGCCCATCCGGTAGGAACACTGAAGCTTTCTTT
cdr3_aa: CASSPSGRNTEAFF
clone_size: few
v_call: TRBV9
j_call: TRBJ1-1
d_call: NA

cdr3_nt: TGTGCCAGTAGTCCCCGAGGGGGCCACACTGAAGCTTTCTTT
cdr3_aa: CASSPRGGHTEAFF
clone_size: NA
v_call: TRBV19
j_call: TRBJ1-1
d_call: TRBD1

cdr3_nt: TGTGCCAGCAGCCCACCACAGGTAGCTAACTATGGCTACACCTTC
cdr3_aa: CASSPPQVANYGYTF
clone_size: once
v_call: TRBV11-3
j_call: TRBJ1-2
d_call: NA

cdr3_nt: TGTGCCAGCTCACGAAGGGCCCGGCCAGGGGCAGATACGCAGTATTTT
cdr3_aa: CASSRRARPGADTQYF
clone_size: NA
v_call: TRBV18
j_call: TRBJ2-3
d_call: NA

cdr3_nt: TGTGCCTGGGCCATACGGACCGGGGAGCTGTTTTTT
cdr3_aa: CAWAIRTGELFF
clone_size: few
v_call: TRBV30
j_call: TRBJ2-2
d_call: NA

cdr3_nt: TGTGCCAGCAGCCCCGACACCCAAGCCGCCTATGGCTACACCTTC
cdr3_aa: CASSPDTQAAYGYTF
clone_size: NA
v_call: TRBV9
j_call: TRBJ1-2
d_call: NA

cdr3_nt: TGTGCCATCAGAGGGGGCACCCACACAGATACGCAGTATTTT
cdr3_aa: CAIRGGTHTDTQYF
clone_size: NA
v_call: TRBV10-3
j_call: TRBJ2-3
d_call: TRBD1

cdr3_nt: TGTGCCAGCAGCTCCAAAGCGGGGGGGTACACCGGGGAGCTGTTTTTT
cdr3_aa: CASSSKAGGYTGELFF
clone_size: NA
v_call: TRBV7-3
j_call: TRBJ2-2
d_call: TRBD2

cdr3_nt: TGCGCCAGCAGCACAGACCTAGCCAAAAACATTCAGTACTTC
cdr3_aa: CASSTDLAKNIQYF
clone_size: NA
v_call: TRBV5-1
j_call: TRBJ2-4
d_call: NA

cdr3_nt: TGTGCCAGCAGCACAGACAGATATAATTCACCCCTCCACTTT
cdr3_aa: CASSTDRYNSPLHF
clone_size: NA
v_call: TRBV21-1
j_call: TRBJ1-6
d_call: NA

cdr3_nt: TGTGCCAGCAGTTCATGGGACAGTAGCAATCAGCCCCAGCATTTT
cdr3_aa: CASSSWDSSNQPQHF
clone_size: NA
v_call: TRBV27
j_call: TRBJ1-5
d_call: TRBD1

cdr3_nt: TGTGCCAGCAGCAAAACCTACAGGGCCGCTAACACTGAAGCTTTCTTT
cdr3_aa: CASSKTYRAANTEAFF
clone_size: NA
v_call: TRBV21-1
j_call: TRBJ1-1
d_call: NA

cdr3_nt: TGTGCCAGCAGGGACAGGCTTAACACCGGGGAGCTGTTTTTT
cdr3_aa: CASRDRLNTGELFF
clone_size: NA
v_call: TRBV9
j_call: TRBJ2-2
d_call: TRBD1

cdr3_nt: TGCGCCAGCAGTGAGTGGGGGACAGGGCCCTTTCCAGAGACCCAGTACTTC
cdr3_aa: CASSEWGTGPFPETQYF
clone_size: NA
v_call: TRBV10-1
j_call: TRBJ2-5
d_call: TRBD1

cdr3_nt: TGTGCCAGCAGCCCCACAGGGCTGAATGAAAAACTGTTTTTT
cdr3_aa: CASSPTGLNEKLFF
clone_size: NA
v_call: TRBV5-4
j_call: TRBJ1-4
d_call: NA

cdr3_nt: TGTGCCAGCAGCCCCGGGACTAGCGAAGTCCACGAGCAGTACTTC
cdr3_aa: CASSPGTSEVHEQYF
clone_size: NA
v_call: TRBV7-9
j_call: TRBJ2-7
d_call: TRBD2

cdr3_nt: TGTGCCAGCTCACCACTCGGTCCTGAGCAGTTCTTC
cdr3_aa: CASSPLGPEQFF
clone_size: once
v_call: TRBV18
j_call: TRBJ2-1
d_call: NA

cdr3_nt: TGTGCCAGCAGTTTGGACAGGGCAAATTCACCCCTCCACTTT
cdr3_aa: CASSLDRANSPLHF
clone_size: NA
v_call: TRBV6-2/TRBV6-3
j_call: TRBJ1-6
d_call: TRBD1

cdr3_nt: TGTGCCACCGAATCAGGGGAGGGTAATTCACCCCTCCACTTT
cdr3_aa: CATESGEGNSPLHF
clone_size: NA
v_call: TRBV2
j_call: TRBJ1-6
d_call: NA

cdr3_nt: TGTGCCAGCTCACCACCAGGCACTAGCGGGGGCCAAGAGACCCAGTACTTC
cdr3_aa: CASSPPGTSGGQETQYF
clone_size: NA
v_call: TRBV18
j_call: TRBJ2-5
d_call: TRBD2

cdr3_nt: TGCGCCAGCAGCTTGGCTTTATACTACGAGCAGTACTTC
cdr3_aa: CASSLALYYEQYF
clone_size: NA
v_call: TRBV5-1
j_call: TRBJ2-7
d_call: NA

cdr3_nt: TGTGCCAGCAGTGGAGACAAGTCTGAAGCTTTCTTT
cdr3_aa: CASSGDKSEAFF
clone_size: NA
v_call: TRBV2
j_call: TRBJ1-1
d_call: NA

cdr3_nt: TGTGCCAGCAGCCTAGGACAGTCACCCCGCACAGATACGCAGTATTTT
cdr3_aa: CASSLGQSPRTDTQYF
clone_size: NA
v_call: TRBV11-2
j_call: TRBJ2-3
d_call: NA

cdr3_nt: TGTGCCAGCAGCCGCGTGCCGGGACAGGGAAACAATGAGCAGTTCTTC
cdr3_aa: CASSRVPGQGNNEQFF
clone_size: NA
v_call: TRBV14
j_call: TRBJ2-1
d_call: TRBD1

cdr3_nt: TGTGCCAGCAGTCCACAGGGTAAGGGGGAGCAGTACTTC
cdr3_aa: CASSPQGKGEQYF
clone_size: NA
v_call: TRBV7-2
j_call: TRBJ2-7
d_call: NA

cdr3_nt: TGTGCCTGGGCCCTAGGGGGAGAGACCCAGTACTTC
cdr3_aa: CAWALGGETQYF
clone_size: NA
v_call: TRBV30
j_call: TRBJ2-5
d_call: NA

cdr3_nt: TGTGCCAGCAGCTTGCAGGGTGTTTCAGATACGCAGTATTTT
cdr3_aa: CASSLQGVSDTQYF
clone_size: NA
v_call: TRBV5-4
j_call: TRBJ2-3
d_call: NA

cdr3_nt: TGTGCCAGCAGTTCCCAGGGACAGGGCAACTATGGCTACACCTTC
cdr3_aa: CASSSQGQGNYGYTF
clone_size: few
v_call: TRBV6-5
j_call: TRBJ1-2
d_call: TRBD1

cdr3_nt: TGTGCCATAAGGACTAGCGGGATCACAGATACGCAGTATTTT
cdr3_aa: CAIRTSGITDTQYF
clone_size: NA
v_call: TRBV10-3
j_call: TRBJ2-3
d_call: TRBD2

cdr3_nt: TGTGCCAGCAGACTTCAGGGGGACCGGCTCTATTTT
cdr3_aa: CASRLQGDRLYF
clone_size: NA
v_call: TRBV28
j_call: TRBJ1-4
d_call: TRBD1

cdr3_nt: TGTGCCATCAGTGAGTCGAGGGGGACGGAATACAATGAGCAGTTCTTC
cdr3_aa: CAISESRGTEYNEQFF
clone_size: NA
v_call: TRBV10-3
j_call: TRBJ2-1
d_call: NA

cdr3_nt: TGTGCCAGCCGAATTCAGGACGGGGGACCCCAGCATTTT
cdr3_aa: CASRIQDGGPQHF
clone_size: NA
v_call: TRBV12-3/TRBV12-4
j_call: TRBJ1-5
d_call: NA

cdr3_nt: TGTGCCAGCAGTGAAAGGGGAAGCTCCTATAATTCACCCCTCCACTTT
cdr3_aa: CASSERGSSYNSPLHF
clone_size: NA
v_call: TRBV25-1
j_call: TRBJ1-6
d_call: NA

cdr3_nt: TGTGCCAGCAGTTATGCCGGGAGTTACGAGCAGTACTTC
cdr3_aa: CASSYAGSYEQYF
clone_size: NA
v_call: TRBV6-2/TRBV6-3
j_call: TRBJ2-7
d_call: NA

cdr3_nt: TGCGCCAGCAGCCAGGCTAGCGGGGGTTTAGCCAAAAACATTCAGTACTTC
cdr3_aa: CASSQASGGLAKNIQYF
clone_size: NA
v_call: TRBV4-1
j_call: TRBJ2-4
d_call: TRBD2

cdr3_nt: TGCGCCAGCAGCTTGGCCTCTGGTAGCGGGGCCTACAATGAGCAGTTCTTC
cdr3_aa: CASSLASGSGAYNEQFF
clone_size: NA
v_call: TRBV5-1
j_call: TRBJ2-1
d_call: TRBD2

cdr3_nt: TGTGCCAGTAGTGTCCGGACAGGTCACTCTGGGGCCAACGTCCTGACTTTC
cdr3_aa: CASSVRTGHSGANVLTF
clone_size: few
v_call: TRBV19
j_call: TRBJ2-6
d_call: TRBD1

cdr3_nt: TGTGCCAGTAGTCTGACGGGGGCCAAAAACATTCAGTACTTC
cdr3_aa: CASSLTGAKNIQYF
clone_size: NA
v_call: TRBV19
j_call: TRBJ2-4
d_call: NA

cdr3_nt: TGTGCCACCAGTGATTTTGGGACTAGCGGGACAGGGGAGCTGTTTTTT
cdr3_aa: CATSDFGTSGTGELFF
clone_size: NA
v_call: TRBV24-1
j_call: TRBJ2-2
d_call: TRBD2

cdr3_nt: TGTGCCATCAGGGGACAGGAATTAACTAACTATGGCTACACCTTC
cdr3_aa: CAIRGQELTNYGYTF
clone_size: NA
v_call: TRBV10-3
j_call: TRBJ1-2
d_call: TRBD1